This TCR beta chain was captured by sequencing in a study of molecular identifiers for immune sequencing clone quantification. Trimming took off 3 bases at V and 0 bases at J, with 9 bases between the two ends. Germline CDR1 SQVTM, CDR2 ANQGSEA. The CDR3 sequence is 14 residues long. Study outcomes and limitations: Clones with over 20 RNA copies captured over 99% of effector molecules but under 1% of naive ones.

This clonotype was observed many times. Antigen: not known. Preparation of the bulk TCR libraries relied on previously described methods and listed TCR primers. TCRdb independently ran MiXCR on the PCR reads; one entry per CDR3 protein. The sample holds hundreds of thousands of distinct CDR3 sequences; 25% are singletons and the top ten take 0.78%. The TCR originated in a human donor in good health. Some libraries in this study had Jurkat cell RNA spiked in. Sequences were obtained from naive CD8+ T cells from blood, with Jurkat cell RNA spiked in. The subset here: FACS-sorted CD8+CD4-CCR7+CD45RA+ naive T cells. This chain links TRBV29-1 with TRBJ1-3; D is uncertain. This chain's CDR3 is CSVDGVDSGNTIYF. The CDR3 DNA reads TGCAGCGTTGATGGGGTGGACTCTGGAAACACCATATATTTT.